This TCR beta chain was identified in a study of cytomegalovirus exposure and HLA in healthy donors. Researchers ran the PCR with 60 Vbeta and 13 Jbeta primers. Assay used: immunoSEQ multiplex PCR; TCRdb lists only in-frame clones, some missing. The data show 55,000 to 80,000 clones, about 66% seen once. Overall study results and limits: As was reported, the classifier diagnosed cytomegalovirus status with high specificity and sensitivity. CMV serostatus was the only recorded immune exposure for donors. Some V segments, TRBV6-2 and TRBV6-3 among them, were indistinguishable and were therefore excluded. Reports state that TCR beta sequences accurately predicted most subjects' HLA-A and HLA-B alleles.

The CDR3 spans 14 residues. Trimming left V 3 bases short and J 5 bases short, with 16 bases between. The germline gives CDR1 SQVTM, CDR2 ANQGSEA. Details on this clone: Its antigen is still unknown.

This receptor was obtained from a middle-aged man in good health and CMV-seropositive. Sequenced input: PBMCs. This sequence joins TRBV29-1 and TRBJ1-1, with TRBD1 as a possible D gene (6 bases). Here the CDR3 DNA reads TGCAGCGTTGACCCTCACGGGGGGCGAACTGAAGCTTTCTTT. This gives the protein CSVDPHGGRTEAFF. Looking up the rest from reference TRBV29-1 and TRBJ1-1 gives the full variable domain: SAVISQKPSRDICQRGTSLTIQCQVDSQVTMMFWYRQQPGQSLTLIATANQGSEATYESGFVIDKFPISRPNLTFSTLTVSNMSPEDSSIYLCSVDPHGGRTEAFFGQGTRLTVV.